One sample yielded the 2 T cell receptor beta chains listed below, sequenced in a study of shared T cell receptors in the human thymus. Clones were read by immunoSEQ multiplex PCR, and TCRdb kept only the in-frame ones, dropping some. This table holds a few hundred thousand clones, 85% to 95% found once. Sample: thymocytes. These receptor sequences come from a human donor.

CDR3 loop: CASSFEGRGNQPQHF. For the CDR3, the DNA is TGTGCCAGCAGTTTTGAGGGGCGAGGCAATCAGCCCCAGCATTTT. This chain joins TRBV28 and TRBJ1-5; the D gene is possibly TRBD1 (5 bases). Germline assignment: CDR1 MDHEN and CDR2 SYDVKM. V was clipped by 3 bases and J by 2 bases, with 11 bases between them. The CDR3 sequence is 15 residues long.

This sequence joins TRBV19 and TRBJ1-4, with D perhaps matching TRBD1 (6 bases). The germline CDR1 and CDR2 sequences are LNHDA and SQIVND (reference sequence). The CDR3 consists of 15 residues. Trimming stripped 7 bases from V and 7 bases from J, with 19 bases between. The CDR3: CASTPQAGVGEKLFF. The CDR3, as DNA: TGTGCCAGTACCCCTCAGGCAGGGGTGGGTGAAAAACTGTTTTTT.